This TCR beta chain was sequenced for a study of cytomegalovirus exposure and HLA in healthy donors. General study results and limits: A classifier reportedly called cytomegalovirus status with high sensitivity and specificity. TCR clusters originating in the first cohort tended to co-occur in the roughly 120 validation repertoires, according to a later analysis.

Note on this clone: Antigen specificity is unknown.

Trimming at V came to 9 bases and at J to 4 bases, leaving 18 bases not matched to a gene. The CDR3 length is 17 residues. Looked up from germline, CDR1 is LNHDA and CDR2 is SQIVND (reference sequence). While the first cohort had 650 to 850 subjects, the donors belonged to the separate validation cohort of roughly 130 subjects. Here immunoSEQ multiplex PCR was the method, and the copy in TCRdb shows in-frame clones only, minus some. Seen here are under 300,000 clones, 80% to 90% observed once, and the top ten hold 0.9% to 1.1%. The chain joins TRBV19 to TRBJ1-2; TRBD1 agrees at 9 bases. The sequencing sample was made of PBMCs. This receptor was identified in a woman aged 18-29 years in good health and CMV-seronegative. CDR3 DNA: TGTGCCAGCACCAGCGACCTGACAGGGGGAAGCACCTATGGCTACACCTTC. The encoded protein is CASTSDLTGGSTYGYTF.